Listed here are 10 T cell receptor beta chains from one sample, sequenced in a study of blood T cell repertoires in COVID-19. The assay was immunoSEQ multiplex PCR, and TCRdb's table has in-frame clones only and misses some. Among 160,000 or so clones, roughly 90% were seen once, and the ten largest hold approximately 3%. Sequences were obtained from peripheral blood. All receptors derive from a man aged 55 to 70 with acute or convalescent COVID-19.

The gene calls are TRBV19 and TRBJ2-3, with TRBD1 as a possible D gene (6 bases). CDR1 is LNHDA, CDR2 SQIVND, per germline (reference sequence). The CDR3 has 16 amino acids. The germline V and J ends were trimmed by 6 bases and 4 bases, with 20 bases remaining between them. CDR3 residues: CASRDPGQGSADTQYF. The CDR3 DNA sequence: TGTGCCAGTAGGGACCCGGGGCAGGGGTCGGCAGATACGCAGTATTTT.

The gene calls are TRBV15 and TRBJ2-3; D remains unclear. This CDR3 has 16 residues. CDR1 is LNHNV and CDR2 is YYDKDF in the germline V gene (reference sequence). The V end was cut by 1 base, the J end by 2 bases, with 13 bases between. CDR3 amino acids: CATSRGQAIFTDTQYF. For the CDR3, the DNA is TGTGCCACCAGCAGAGGTCAGGCGATCTTCACAGATACGCAGTATTTT. The full variable domain, in which reference TRBV15 and TRBJ2-3 provide the parts outside the CDR3, is DAMVIQNPRYQVTQFGKPVTLSCSQTLNHNVMYWYQQKSSQAPKLLFHYYDKDFNNEADTPDNFQSRRPNTSFCFLDIRSPGLGDTAMYLCATSRGQAIFTDTQYFGPGTRLTVL.

CDR3 sequence: CASSRTSTSAGELFF. The CDR3 DNA reads TGTGCCAGCAGTAGAACCTCGACTTCGGCCGGGGAGCTGTTTTTT. This chain joins TRBV6-2 or TRBV6-3 and TRBJ2-2; D not resolved. V was pared by 5 bases and J by 6 bases, with 16 bases between. Germline CDR1 is MNHEY and CDR2 is SVGEGT. There are 15 residues in the CDR3.

Comments on this clone: The CDR3 does not end in the conserved phenylalanine or tryptophan, so this is likely a read error. No DNA is shown, since the ends of the CDR3 on it are uncertain; the CDR3 is the one TCRdb lists. V usage is TRBV24-1 and J usage is TRBJ1-4. Per the germline V gene, CDR1 is KGHDR and CDR2 is SFDVKD. The CDR3 region is 12 residues in length, termini included. CDR3 amino acids: CATSDLWRSPKQ.

This clone has only one observation. The chain employs TRBV4-1 and TRBJ1-3; TRBD1 agrees at 8 bases. With V trimmed by 5 bases and J by 2 bases, 2 bases remained unmatched. Per the germline V gene, CDR1 is MGHRA and CDR2 is YSYEKL. The CDR3 length is 14 residues. CDR3 sequence reads: CASSLQGAGNTIYF. CDR3 in DNA: TGCGCCAGCAGCTTACAGGGGGCTGGAAACACCATATATTTT.

The gene calls are TRBV7-2 and TRBJ1-4, with TRBD1 matching 8 bases. With V trimmed by 5 bases and J by 7 bases, 6 bases remained unmatched. The germline gives CDR1 SGHTA, CDR2 FQGNSA. There are 14 residues in the CDR3. The CDR3 bases are TGTGCCAGCAGCCGGACAGGGTCGCGTGAAAAACTGTTTTTT. The encoded protein is CASSRTGSREKLFF.

The J gene is TRBJ2-7, the V gene TRBV6-5; TRBD1 agrees at 8 bases. The CDR3 sequence is 15 residues long. After removal of 7 bases from V and 2 bases from J, the junction contained 10 bases not matched to a gene. Germline values: CDR1 MNHEY, CDR2 SVGAGI. CDR3 DNA: TGTGCCAGCATTAGAATGGGACAGGACGCCTACGAGCAGTACTTC. Translated: CASIRMGQDAYEQYF.

This chain links TRBV6-6 with TRBJ2-1; 9 bases are shared with TRBD1. Per germline, CDR1 MNHNY and CDR2 SVGAGI (reference sequence). The CDR3 sequence is 16 residues long. V dropped 0 bases and J dropped 5; count of bases not matched to a gene: 5. The DNA for the CDR3 is TGTGCCAGCAGTTACTCGAAAGGGACAGGGCACAATGAGCAGTTCTTC. It yields the protein CASSYSKGTGHNEQFF.

The genes are TRBV25-1 and TRBJ2-7; D is ambiguous. This CDR3 has 12 amino acids. Trimming pared 2 bases from V and 3 bases from J, leaving 5 bases between. Germline assignment: CDR1 MGHDK and CDR2 SYGVNS. The CDR3 nucleotides are TGTGCCAGCAGTGAAACAGTCTACGAGCAGTACTTC. It translates to CASSETVYEQYF.

This chain links TRBV29-1 with TRBJ1-5; 7 nucleotides line up with TRBD1. The CDR3 has 14 residues. CDR1 is SQVTM, CDR2 ANQGSEA, per germline. V trimming: 5 bases; J trimming: 7 bases; junction bases outside the gene matches: 11. The CDR3 region is CSVKEGARGQPQHF. CDR3 DNA sequence: TGCAGCGTTAAGGAGGGGGCTCGAGGGCAGCCCCAGCATTTT.